These 5 T cell receptor beta chains came from one sample sequenced in a study of human thymus T cells. Thymic samples were excised during corrective heart operations. This table comes from immunoSEQ multiplex PCR, and its TCRdb copy is limited to in-frame clones, with some not included. The sample includes roughly 130,000 clones, around 94% of them seen just once. Source material: thymus tissue. The receptors stem from a boy younger than two with a congenital heart defect but otherwise immunologically healthy.

This chain uses TRBV7-6 with TRBJ2-5; D gene unclear. Germline V lookup: CDR1 SGHVS, CDR2 FNYEAQ. The ends were cut back, 1 base at V and 7 bases at J, with 16 bases in the middle. CDR3 length: 15 residues. The CDR3 loop reads CASSLEAVGGWTQYF. Written as DNA, the CDR3 is TGTGCCAGCAGCTTAGAGGCGGTGGGTGGGTGGACCCAGTACTTC.

The rearrangement links TRBV6-1 to TRBJ1-6; no firm D call. The CDR3 contains 16 residues. CDR1 is MNHNS, CDR2 SASEGT, per germline. Trimming shortened V by 3 bases and J by 2 bases, and 11 bases separated the two germline ends. The CDR3 nucleotides are TGTGCCAGCAGTGACCGGCTGGAGACCTATAATTCACCCCTCCACTTT. Amino acids: CASSDRLETYNSPLHF.

The chain has TRBV5-1 and TRBJ2-3; D unclear. Germline values: CDR1 SGHRS, CDR2 YFSETQ. The CDR3 totals 13 residues. Deletions cut 7 bases from V and 1 base from J, with 10 bases between. The CDR3 DNA reads TGCGCCAGCTCTGGGGTAGGCACAGATACGCAGTATTTT. Translating gives CASSGVGTDTQYF.

The chain uses TRBV20-1 and TRBJ1-1; D unresolved. The CDR3 consists of 11 residues. CDR1 and CDR2 from the germline V gene are DFQATT and SNEGSKA (reference sequence). V was pared by 5 bases and J by 3 bases, with 7 bases between. The CDR3 DNA reads TGCAGTGCTGGCCCAGACACTGAAGCTTTCTTT. This encodes CSAGPDTEAFF.

The rearrangement uses TRBV4-2 and TRBJ2-3; possible D gene TRBD2, 5 bases. The germline V and J ends were trimmed by 1 base and 0 bases, with 8 bases remaining between them. The CDR3 is 15 amino acids. Germline CDR1 LGHNA, CDR2 YNFKEQ. CDR3 sequence (DNA): TGTGCCAGCAGCCAAGTCCGGGGTAGCACAGATACGCAGTATTTT. Its protein product is CASSQVRGSTDTQYF.